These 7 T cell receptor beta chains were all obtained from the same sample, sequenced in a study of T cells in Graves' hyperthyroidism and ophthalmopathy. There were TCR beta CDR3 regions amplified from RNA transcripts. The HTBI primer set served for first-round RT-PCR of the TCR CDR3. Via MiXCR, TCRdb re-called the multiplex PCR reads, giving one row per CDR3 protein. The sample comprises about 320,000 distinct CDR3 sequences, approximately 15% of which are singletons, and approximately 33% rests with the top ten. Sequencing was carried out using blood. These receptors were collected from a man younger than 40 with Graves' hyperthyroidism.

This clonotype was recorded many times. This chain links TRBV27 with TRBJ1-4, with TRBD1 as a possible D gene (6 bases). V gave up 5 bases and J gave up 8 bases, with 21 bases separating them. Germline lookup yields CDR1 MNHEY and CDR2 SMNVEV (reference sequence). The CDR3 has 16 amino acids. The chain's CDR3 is CASSADQGLGGEKLFF. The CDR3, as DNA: TGTGCCAGCAGTGCCGACCAGGGGCTCGGGGGGGAAAAACTGTTTTTT.

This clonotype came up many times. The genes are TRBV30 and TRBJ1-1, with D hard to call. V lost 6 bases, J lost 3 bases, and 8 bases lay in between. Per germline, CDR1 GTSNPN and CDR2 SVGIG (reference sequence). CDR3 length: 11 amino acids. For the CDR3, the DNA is TGTGCCTGTCTTGTGCACACTGAAGCTTTCTTT. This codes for CACLVHTEAFF.

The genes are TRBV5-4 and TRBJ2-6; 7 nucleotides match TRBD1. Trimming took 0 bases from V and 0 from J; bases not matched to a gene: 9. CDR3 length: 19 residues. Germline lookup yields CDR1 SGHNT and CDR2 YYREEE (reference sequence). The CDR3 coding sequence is TGTGCCAGCAGCTTGGGAACGACAGGGCCTCGCTCTGGGGCCAACGTCCTGACTTTC. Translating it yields CASSLGTTGPRSGANVLTF.

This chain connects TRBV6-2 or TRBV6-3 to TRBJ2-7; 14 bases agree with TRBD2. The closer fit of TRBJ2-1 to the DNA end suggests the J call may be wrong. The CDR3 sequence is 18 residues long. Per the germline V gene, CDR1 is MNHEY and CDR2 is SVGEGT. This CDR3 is CASSYGTSGSGTSYEQFF. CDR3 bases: TGTGCCAGCAGTTACGGGACTAGCGGGAGTGGTACCTCCTACGAGCAGTTCTTC.

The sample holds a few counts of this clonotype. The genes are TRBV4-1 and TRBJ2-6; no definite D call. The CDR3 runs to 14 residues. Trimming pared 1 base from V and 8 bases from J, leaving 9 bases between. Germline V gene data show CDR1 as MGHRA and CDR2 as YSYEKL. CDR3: CASSQANNTNVLTF. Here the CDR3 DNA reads TGCGCCAGCAGCCAAGCCAACAACACCAACGTCCTGACTTTC.

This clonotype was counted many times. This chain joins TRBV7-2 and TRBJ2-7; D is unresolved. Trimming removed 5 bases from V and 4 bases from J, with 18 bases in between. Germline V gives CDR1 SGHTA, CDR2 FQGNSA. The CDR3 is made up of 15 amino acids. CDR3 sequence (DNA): TGTGCCAGCAGCATTGGAGTGAATGGGTTTTACGAGCAGTACTTC. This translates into CASSIGVNGFYEQYF.

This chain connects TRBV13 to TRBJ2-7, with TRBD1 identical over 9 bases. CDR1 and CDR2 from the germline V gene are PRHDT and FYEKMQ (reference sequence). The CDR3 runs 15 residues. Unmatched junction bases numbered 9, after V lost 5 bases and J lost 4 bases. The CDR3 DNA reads TGTGCCAGCAGCCAACCCGGGACAGGGACGTACGAGCAGTACTTC. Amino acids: CASSQPGTGTYEQYF.